This note documents a single T cell receptor beta chain sequence. Its antigen specificity is not known. Base-call qualities are not available, and no considerably larger clone is one nucleotide away. These data come from a study of T cell clonotyping in hematopoietic cell transplantation (dated by TCRdb to 2020 to 2022). With respect to the entire study: Pretransplant recipient samples were obtained after cytoreduction. A total of about 140 blood samples were gathered in the study from under 40 consecutive transplant recipients along with their related donors. Recruitment of patients was conducted between late 2015 and January 2017, and follow-up was continued until late 2020 or death.

The germline ends are 15 bases apart after V is trimmed by 7 bases and J by 2 bases. In the germline V gene (reference sequence), CDR1 corresponds to LNHDA and CDR2 to SQIVND. From the cysteine up to the phenylalanine, the CDR3 has a length of 14 residues. Solely the CDR3 DNA is kept, with 42 bases framed from the first base. The immunoSEQ assay, a bias-controlled multiplex PCR using V- and J-specific primers, was used to amplify TCR beta CDR3 regions from genomic DNA. In a second PCR step, a proprietary barcode and Illumina adapter sequences were attached to the CDR3 amplicons. An Illumina MiSeq instrument was used to sequence the CDR3 libraries. From the authors' description of their analysis: immunoSEQ Analyzer 3.0 was used for export and quality control, with R Bioconductor and Immunarch used for downstream analyses. Only productive rearrangements within the normalized downsampled data set were used in the calculation of repertoire metrics. In the normalized cohort, a clonotype counted as pathologically expanded if the clonotype was larger than 5 templates. The Inverse Simpson Index served as the measure of repertoire diversity. The non-normalized data set was used for CMV-specificity analyses so that all clonotypes could be captured. Drawn from immuneACCESS, this table holds only the in-frame rearrangements with V and J called that TCRdb kept. Clones are partly lost; checked studies trace under half to an unresolved V gene and leave the rest unexplained. The DNA was the basis for D and trimming; V, J and clone size are from that table. The sample table contains about 20,000 clones; only one count was recorded for about 90% of them. About 4% of the sample is in the top ten clones.

The intended sense of this specimen's time point label: recipient sample about 28 days before transplant, after cytoreduction. Blood from recipients was drawn about 28 days before transplant and again at days 30, 100 and 180 after transplant. Using Nuclei Lysis Solution, genomic DNA was extracted from unfractionated peripheral blood mononuclear cells that were either fresh or cryopreserved. Study-wide conclusions, independent of this receptor: The sample size was limited, and CD4 and CD8 repertoire contributions could not be separated because cells were not sorted. Donor and pretransplant recipient Inverse Simpson Index values predicted broader posttransplant TCR repertoire diversity. Overlap with donor repertoires was found for only a small fraction of recipient repertoires, with over 95% found to appear de novo at the given depth. After transplant, TCR diversity in recipients dropped, and pathologically expanded clonotypes increased progressively from day 30 to day 180.

The sequence links TRBV19 to TRBJ2-7, with TRBD2 perhaps the D gene, on 6 matching bases. The TCR comes from a man aged 18 to 30 with biphenotypic leukemia. Some clones in this sample may be carry-over from other donors' samples. The input for sequencing was peripheral blood mononuclear cells, taken before stem cell transplant. The DNA is TGTGCCAGTACTTCGAGCCCTAGCGCCTACGAGCAGTACTTC. Its protein reads: CASTSSPSAYEQYF.